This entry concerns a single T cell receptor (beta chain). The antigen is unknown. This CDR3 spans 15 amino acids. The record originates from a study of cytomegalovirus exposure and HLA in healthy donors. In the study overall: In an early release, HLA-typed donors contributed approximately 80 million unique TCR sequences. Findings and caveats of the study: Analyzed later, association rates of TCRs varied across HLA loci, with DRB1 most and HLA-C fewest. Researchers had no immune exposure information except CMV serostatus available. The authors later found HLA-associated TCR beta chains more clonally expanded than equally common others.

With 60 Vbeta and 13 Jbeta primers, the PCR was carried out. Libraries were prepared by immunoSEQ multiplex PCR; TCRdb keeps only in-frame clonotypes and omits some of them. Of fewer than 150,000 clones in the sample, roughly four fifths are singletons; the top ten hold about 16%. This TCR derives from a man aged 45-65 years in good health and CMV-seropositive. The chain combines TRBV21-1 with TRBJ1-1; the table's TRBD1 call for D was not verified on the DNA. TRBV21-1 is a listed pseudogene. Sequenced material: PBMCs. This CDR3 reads CASSNRDRGPTEAFF. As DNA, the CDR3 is TGTGCCAGCAGCAACCGGGACAGGGGGCCCACTGAAGCTTTCTTT.